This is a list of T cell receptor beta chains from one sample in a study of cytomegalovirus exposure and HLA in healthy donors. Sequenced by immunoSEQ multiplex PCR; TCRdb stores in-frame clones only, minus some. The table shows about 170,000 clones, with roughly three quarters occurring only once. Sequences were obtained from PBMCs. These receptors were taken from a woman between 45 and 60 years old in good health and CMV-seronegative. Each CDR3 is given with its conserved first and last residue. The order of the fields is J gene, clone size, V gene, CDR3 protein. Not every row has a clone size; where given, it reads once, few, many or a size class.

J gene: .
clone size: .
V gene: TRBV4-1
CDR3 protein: CASSQPAESVYEQYF

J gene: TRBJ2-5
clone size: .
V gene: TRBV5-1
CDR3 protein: CASSLASSRGYQETQYF

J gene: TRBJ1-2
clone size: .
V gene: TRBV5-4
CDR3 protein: CASRDGQVLFGYTF

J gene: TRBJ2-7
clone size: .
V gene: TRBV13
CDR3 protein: CASTLRGSGSEQYF

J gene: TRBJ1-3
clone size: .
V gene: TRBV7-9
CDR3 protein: CASSLDLASSGNTIYF

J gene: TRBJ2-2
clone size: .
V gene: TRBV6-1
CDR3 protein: CASSEGQGIGRSTGELFF

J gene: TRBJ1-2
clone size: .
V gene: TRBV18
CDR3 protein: CASSPAEGKNYGYTF

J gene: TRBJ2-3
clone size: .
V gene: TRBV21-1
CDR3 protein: CASSKGGTGIWPTTDTQYF

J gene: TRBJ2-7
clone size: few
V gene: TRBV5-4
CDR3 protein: CASSNQAQGYEQYF

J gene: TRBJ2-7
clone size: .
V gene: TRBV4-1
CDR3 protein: CASSQVRTSSYEQYF

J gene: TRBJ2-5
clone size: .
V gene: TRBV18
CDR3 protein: CASSPNNPQETQYF